This TCR beta chain emerged from a study of blood T cell repertoires in COVID-19. Background on the study: Italy, Spain and the United States were the sources of the convalescent and acute COVID-19 samples. Nucleic acid was either cDNA or gDNA, and it came from T cells, B-cell-depleted T cells, or PBMCs.

CDR3 length: 15 residues. Germline V gene data show CDR1 as KGHDR and CDR2 as SFDVKD. V shed 4 bases and J 4 bases; nucleotides not matched to a gene: 3. TCRdb's table, derived via immunoSEQ multiplex PCR, lists solely in-frame clones and lacks some. The sample includes about 200,000 clones, about 88% seen only once; the top ten take roughly 10%. Material: peripheral blood. The V call is TRBV24-1, the J call TRBJ2-3; 11 bases fit TRBD1. The receptor's source is a woman in her forties or fifties with COVID-19, enrolled during active disease. CDR3 DNA sequence: TGTGCCACCAGTGACTCGGGACAGGGGGCAGATACGCAGTATTTT. It encodes CATSDSGQGADTQYF.